Described below is a single T cell receptor beta chain sequence and its context. These data are taken from a study of T cell responses to AZD1222 COVID-19 vaccine. This CDR3 has 13 residues. V dropped 5 bases and J dropped 7 bases, with 14 bases sitting between them. The germline V gene encodes CDR1 SGHDT and CDR2 YYEEEE. Using immunoSEQ multiplex PCR, the repertoire was profiled, and TCRdb retains in-frame clones only, with some absent. This sample carries approximately 74,000 clones, 75% to 90% of them seen once, and the ten largest clones take approximately 25%. Sample: peripheral blood, taken 28 days after the second AZD1222 dose. This chain joins TRBV5-6 and TRBJ2-3; D is uncertain. The sequence derives from an adult who received the AZD1222 COVID-19 vaccine. CDR3 DNA: TGTGCCAGCAGACAGTTACTGACGAATACGCAGTATTTT. This codes for CASRQLLTNTQYF.